This T cell receptor (beta chain) was identified during a study of T cell responses to AZD1222 COVID-19 vaccine. Sequenced by immunoSEQ multiplex PCR; TCRdb stores in-frame clones only, minus some. The repertoire consists of some 150,000 clones, with 89% occurring once and the leading ten covering approximately 4.8%. Comment on this clone: As yet, its antigen is unknown.

This CDR3 comprises 14 residues. The germline V gene has CDR1 LNHDA and CDR2 SQIVND (reference sequence). Trimming took off 5 bases at V and 1 base at J, with 11 bases between the two ends. Study-level results: The number of AZD1222 recipients seropositive at baseline was only five or six.

This clonotype was sampled from an adult in good health. This specimen was peripheral blood, taken on day 0 of AZD1222 vaccination. The gene calls are TRBV19 and TRBJ1-1, with TRBD1 as a possible D gene (5 bases). In DNA form, the CDR3 reads TGTGCCAGTAGTCCCCCCGGGGGGAACACTGAAGCTTTCTTT. It encodes CASSPPGGNTEAFF. The variable domain in full, completed from reference TRBV19 and TRBJ1-1, reads DGGITQSPKYLFRKEGQNVTLSCEQNLNHDAMYWYRQDPGQGLRLIYYSQIVNDFQKGDIAEGYSVSREKKESFPLTVTSAQKNPTAFYLCASSPPGGNTEAFFGQGTRLTVV.